This T cell receptor beta chain stems from a study of cytomegalovirus exposure and HLA in healthy donors. The wider study: As released early, the data held roughly 85 million unique TCRs from HLA-typed donors.

CDR1 LNHDA and CDR2 SQIVND come from the germline V gene (reference sequence). Trimming took 6 bases from V and 4 from J; bases not matched to a gene: 6. The CDR3 is 14 residues long. The PCR used 60 Vbeta and 13 Jbeta primers. The method was immunoSEQ multiplex PCR; TCRdb's version includes in-frame clones alone and lacks a portion of them. Of about 160,000 clones in the sample, around 80% are singletons; the top ten hold around 9%. Comments on this clone: Its antigen remains unknown. This same CDR3 is encoded by further DNA sequences in the sample.

General study findings and limits: There were around 160 TCR beta chains listed as cytomegalovirus-associated.

Sequencing was done on a sample of PBMCs. This sequence joins TRBV19 and TRBJ1-1, with TRBD1 matching over 9 bases. This TCR was recovered from a male donor in good health and CMV-seropositive. The CDR3 here is CASSPGQGSTEAFF. CDR3 in DNA: TGTGCCAGTAGCCCGGGACAGGGTAGCACTGAAGCTTTCTTT.